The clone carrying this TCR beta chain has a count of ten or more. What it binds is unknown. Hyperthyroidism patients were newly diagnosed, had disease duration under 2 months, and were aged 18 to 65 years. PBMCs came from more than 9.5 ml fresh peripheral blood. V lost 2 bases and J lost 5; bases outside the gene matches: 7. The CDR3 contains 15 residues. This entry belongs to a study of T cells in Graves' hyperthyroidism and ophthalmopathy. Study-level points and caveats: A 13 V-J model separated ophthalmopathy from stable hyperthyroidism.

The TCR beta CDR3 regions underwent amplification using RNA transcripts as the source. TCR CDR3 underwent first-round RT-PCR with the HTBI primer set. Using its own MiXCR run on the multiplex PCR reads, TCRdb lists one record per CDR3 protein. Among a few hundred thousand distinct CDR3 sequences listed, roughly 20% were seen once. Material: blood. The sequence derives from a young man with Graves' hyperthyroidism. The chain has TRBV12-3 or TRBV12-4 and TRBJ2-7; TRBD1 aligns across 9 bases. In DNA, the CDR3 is TGTGCCAGCAGTTTATTATACAGGGGGCCCAACGAGCAGTACTTC. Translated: CASSLLYRGPNEQYF.